The 20 T cell receptor beta chains presented below share a single source sample, sequenced in a study of shared T cell receptors in the human thymus. Libraries were prepared by immunoSEQ multiplex PCR; TCRdb keeps only in-frame clonotypes and omits some of them. Seen here are 650,000 to 950,000 clones, roughly 85% observed once, and the top ten hold around 0.0099%. Another study also made use of these data, one on human thymus T cells.

The sequenced sample was thymocytes. The receptors shown here come from a girl under three years old with a congenital heart defect.

This clone was observed a few times. The genes are TRBV14 and TRBJ2-5; the D gene is possibly TRBD1 (6 bases). The germline V gene has CDR1 SGHDN and CDR2 FVKESK. The CDR3 runs to 14 residues. Trimming pared 5 bases from V and 1 base from J, leaving 11 bases between. CDR3 protein: CASSKQGIQETQYF. CDR3 DNA sequence: TGTGCCAGCAGCAAACAGGGAATCCAAGAGACCCAGTACTTC. Looking up the rest from reference TRBV14 and TRBJ2-5 gives the full variable domain: EAGVTQFPSHSVIEKGQTVTLRCDPISGHDNLYWYRRVMGKEIKFLLHFVKESKQDESGMPNNRFLAERTGGTYSTLKVQPAELEDSGVYFCASSKQGIQETQYFGPGTRLLVL.

V usage is TRBV6-1 and J usage is TRBJ2-7; D is uncertain. Germline loops: CDR1 MNHNS, CDR2 SASEGT. V lost 6 bases and J 0 bases, leaving 12 bases between the germline ends. This CDR3 is 14 amino acids long. This CDR3 reads CASSHPRYSYEQYF. CDR3 coding DNA: TGTGCCAGCAGCCACCCCCGGTACTCCTACGAGCAGTACTTC.

V usage is TRBV5-1 and J usage is TRBJ2-2; TRBD1 aligns across 8 bases. There are 20 residues in the CDR3. In germline, CDR1 is SGHRS, CDR2 YFSETQ. V lost 4 bases, J lost 6 bases, and 23 bases stayed unmatched. The CDR3 spells CASSPAPYRQGPSEPGELFF. The CDR3 DNA sequence: TGCGCCAGCAGCCCCGCCCCCTATAGACAGGGGCCTTCAGAACCCGGGGAGCTGTTTTTT.

The rearrangement links TRBV7-6 to TRBJ1-1; 10 bases agree with TRBD1. V was pared by 0 bases and J by 10 bases, with 11 bases of the junction left unmatched. The germline gives CDR1 SGHVS, CDR2 FNYEAQ. The CDR3 extends over 16 amino acids. DNA for the CDR3: TGTGCCAGCAGCTTAGCGACGGGGACAGGGGATAAGGGAGCTTTCTTT. Translation: CASSLATGTGDKGAFF.

The genes are TRBV7-6 and TRBJ2-3, with TRBD2 matching 10 bases. Trimming at V came to 5 bases and at J to 3 bases, leaving 8 bases not matched to a gene. CDR1 SGHVS and CDR2 FNYEAQ come from the germline V gene. This CDR3 contains 16 residues. The chain's CDR3 is CASSRHSGGATDTQYF. CDR3 DNA sequence: TGTGCCAGCAGCAGGCACAGCGGGGGGGCAACAGATACGCAGTATTTT.

This CDR3 is CSVPSTDRVGYTF. DNA for the CDR3: TGCAGCGTCCCCTCCACGGACAGGGTAGGCTACACCTTC. The chain links TRBV29-1 to TRBJ1-2; 8 bases align to TRBD1. The CDR3 loop spans 13 amino acids. The junction had 11 bases not matched to a gene; V was cut back by 6 bases and J by 8 bases. Germline V gene sequence: CDR1 SQVTM, CDR2 ANQGSEA.

The chain is built from TRBV19 and TRBJ1-1, with D unclear. V was shortened by 3 bases and J by 6 bases, with 14 bases between the two germline ends. This CDR3 region has 14 residues. Germline assignment: CDR1 LNHDA and CDR2 SQIVND (reference sequence). The CDR3 bases are TGTGCCAGTAGTATTTGGGCAAGTGAACCTGAAGCTTTCTTT. Protein sequence: CASSIWASEPEAFF.

This clone appeared a few times. The chain couples TRBV5-8 to TRBJ1-2; no definite D call. Germline CDR1 reads SGHTS; CDR2 reads YDEGEE. The ends were cut back, 2 bases at V and 5 bases at J, with 7 bases in the middle. This CDR3 comprises 12 residues. CDR3 loop: CASSFTLYGYTF. The CDR3, as DNA: TGTGCCAGCAGCTTTACCCTATATGGCTACACCTTC.

The chain recombines TRBV6-5 with TRBJ1-3; TRBD1 matches 9 bases. Germline assignment: CDR1 MNHEY and CDR2 SVGAGI. With 2 bases clipped from V and 4 bases from J, the junction kept 3 bases outside the gene matches. The CDR3 is made up of 15 amino acids. DNA of the CDR3: TGTGCCAGCAGTTACGGTGGGACAGGGGGAAACACCATATATTTT. It specifies CASSYGGTGGNTIYF.

The gene calls are TRBV5-5 and TRBJ1-3; weak D call: TRBD1 (6 bases). Germline V gene sequence: CDR1 SGHKS, CDR2 YYEKEE (reference sequence). The CDR3 totals 16 residues. The V end was cut by 0 bases, the J end by 1 base, with 11 bases between. Here the CDR3 reads CASSLEDSSSGNTIYF. The CDR3 DNA reads as TGTGCCAGCAGCTTGGAGGACAGCTCATCTGGAAACACCATATATTTT.

The chain uses TRBV14 and TRBJ2-1; 8 bases are shared with TRBD2. Germline V lookup: CDR1 SGHDN, CDR2 FVKESK. V trimming: 2 bases; J trimming: 10 bases; junction bases outside the gene matches: 4. This CDR3 spans 13 amino acids. CDR3 sequence: CASSQRGGGEQFF. The CDR3 DNA sequence: TGTGCCAGCAGCCAACGGGGGGGCGGCGAGCAGTTCTTC.

V usage is TRBV4-1 and J usage is TRBJ1-2; D is unclear. This CDR3 is built from 15 residues. Trimming took off 5 bases at V and 5 bases at J, with 18 bases between the two ends. Germline V gives CDR1 MGHRA, CDR2 YSYEKL. For the CDR3, the DNA is TGCGCCAGCAGCTGCGGGGTGGGATTAGAGTATGGCTACACCTTC. It yields the protein CASSCGVGLEYGYTF.

This clone was seen just once. V usage is TRBV6-6 and J usage is TRBJ2-5; D is ambiguous. CDR1 and CDR2 from the germline V gene are MNHNY and SVGAGI (reference sequence). The CDR3 has 12 residues. Trimming cost V 6 bases and J 5 bases, with 10 bases left between them. CDR3 amino acids: CASSEQQETQYF. CDR3 nucleotides: TGTGCCAGCAGCGAACAGCAGGAGACCCAGTACTTC.

This chain joins TRBV6-1 and TRBJ2-3; 8 bases match TRBD2. The V and J ends lost 4 bases and 5 bases, in that order; junction bases with no gene match: 5. Germline CDR1 is MNHNS and CDR2 is SASEGT. The CDR3 is 14 residues long. In DNA form, the CDR3 reads TGTGCCAGCAGTGGTGTGGGACTAGAAGATACGCAGTATTTT. Protein product: CASSGVGLEDTQYF.

V usage is TRBV2 and J usage is TRBJ2-1; 13 bases agree with TRBD2. The V and J ends lost 5 bases and 5 bases, in that order; junction bases with no gene match: 3. Germline V lookup: CDR1 SNHLY, CDR2 FYNNEI. This CDR3 has 15 amino acids. The CDR3 reads CASSRGLAGDNEQFF. The CDR3 DNA follows: TGTGCCAGCAGTCGTGGACTAGCGGGGGACAATGAGCAGTTCTTC. Full variable domain (rest looked up from reference TRBV2 and TRBJ2-1): EPEVTQTPSHQVTQMGQEVILRCVPISNHLYFYWYRQILGQKVEFLVSFYNNEISEKSEIFDDQFSVERPDGSNFTLKIRSTKLEDSAMYFCASSRGLAGDNEQFFGPGTRLTVL.

The V call is TRBV9, the J call TRBJ1-1; tentatively, D is TRBD1 (5 bases). The CDR3 runs to 14 residues. Germline CDR1 and CDR2: SGDLS and YYNGEE. Trimming shortened V by 1 base and J by 1 base, and 8 bases separated the two germline ends. In DNA, the CDR3 is TGTGCCAGCAGCGTAACAGGATCGAACACTGAAGCTTTCTTT. Amino acid sequence: CASSVTGSNTEAFF.

The genes are TRBV4-2 and TRBJ2-7, with a possible D match to TRBD1 (5 bases). The germline V and J ends were trimmed by 1 base and 0 bases, with 10 bases remaining between them. The CDR3 length is 15 residues. From germline, CDR1 is LGHNA and CDR2 YNFKEQ. The CDR3 nucleotides are TGTGCCAGCAGCCAAGTTGACAGCAACTCCTACGAGCAGTACTTC. Encoded protein: CASSQVDSNSYEQYF.

J is TRBJ1-2 and V is TRBV11-2, with D perhaps TRBD1 (6 bases). In germline, CDR1 is SGHAT, CDR2 FQNNGV. Trimming removed 5 bases at V and 3 bases at J, with 10 bases between. This CDR3 comprises 13 residues. The CDR3, as DNA: TGTGCCAGCAGCCGGGACAAAGACTATGGCTACACCTTC. It codes for CASSRDKDYGYTF.

The V call is TRBV4-1, the J call TRBJ1-6; 7 bases are shared with TRBD1. Losses at the gene ends were 3 bases for V and 4 bases for J; bases not matched to a gene: 0. Germline CDR1 and CDR2: MGHRA and YSYEKL. The CDR3 runs 14 residues. CDR3 loop: CASSQGQYNSPLHF. Here the CDR3 DNA reads TGCGCCAGCAGCCAGGGACAGTATAATTCACCCCTCCACTTT.

The chain employs TRBV28 and TRBJ2-7; a possible D gene is TRBD2 (6 bases). Trimming shortened V by 5 bases and J by 0 bases, and 20 bases separated the two germline ends. The CDR3 sequence is 17 residues long. Germline V lookup: CDR1 MDHEN, CDR2 SYDVKM. The CDR3 nucleotides read TGTGCCAGCAGTCGGGGGTCGATAGCTCAGACCTCCTACGAGCAGTACTTC. This sequence encodes CASSRGSIAQTSYEQYF.